This T cell receptor (beta chain) derives from a study of blood T cells in healthy people across ages. The sample holds a few counts of this clonotype. Sample-barcoded 5' priming and a J-beta primer mix drove a second PCR of 7 to 11 cycles. From the 5' RACE reads, TCRdb called clonotypes with MiXCR, one entry per CDR3 protein. Here the sample spans more than 650,000 distinct CDR3 sequences, roughly 50% being singletons. V shed 7 bases and J shed 7 bases, with 20 bases lying between them. The CDR3 has 14 amino acids. Germline CDR1 is SQVTM and CDR2 is ANQGSEA. Samples each yielded at least 5.5 micrograms of total RNA.

V gene TRBV29-1 combines with J gene TRBJ2-1; a possible D gene is TRBD2 (6 bases). Material for sequencing was blood. The TCR comes from a man older than 75 in good health. CDR3 DNA: TGCAGCGCTAAGAGCGGGTCTCTGGGAAATGAGCAGTTCTTC. Encoded protein: CSAKSGSLGNEQFF.